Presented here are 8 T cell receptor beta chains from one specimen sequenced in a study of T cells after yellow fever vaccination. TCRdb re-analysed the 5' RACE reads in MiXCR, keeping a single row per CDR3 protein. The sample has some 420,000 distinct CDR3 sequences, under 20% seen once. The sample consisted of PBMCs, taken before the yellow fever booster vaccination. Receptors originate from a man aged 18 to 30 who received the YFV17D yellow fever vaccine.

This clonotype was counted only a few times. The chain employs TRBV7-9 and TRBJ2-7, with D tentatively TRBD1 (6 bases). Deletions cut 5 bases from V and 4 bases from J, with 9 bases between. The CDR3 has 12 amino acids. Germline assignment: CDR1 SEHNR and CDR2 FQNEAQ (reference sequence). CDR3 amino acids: CASSRTAYEQYF. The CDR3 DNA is TGTGCCAGCAGCCGGACAGCTTACGAGCAGTACTTC.

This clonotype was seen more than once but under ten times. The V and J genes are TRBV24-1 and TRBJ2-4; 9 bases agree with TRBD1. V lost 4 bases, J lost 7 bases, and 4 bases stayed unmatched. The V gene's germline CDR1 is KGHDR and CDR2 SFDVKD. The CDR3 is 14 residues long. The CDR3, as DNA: TGTGCCACCAGTGACCCCGACAGGGGGAACATTCAGTACTTC. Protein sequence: CATSDPDRGNIQYF.

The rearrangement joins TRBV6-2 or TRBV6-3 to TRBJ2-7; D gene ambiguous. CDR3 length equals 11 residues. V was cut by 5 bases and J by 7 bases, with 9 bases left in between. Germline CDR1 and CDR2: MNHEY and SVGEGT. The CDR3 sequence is CASSPRWEQYF. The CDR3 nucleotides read TGTGCCAGCAGTCCCCGTTGGGAGCAGTACTTC.

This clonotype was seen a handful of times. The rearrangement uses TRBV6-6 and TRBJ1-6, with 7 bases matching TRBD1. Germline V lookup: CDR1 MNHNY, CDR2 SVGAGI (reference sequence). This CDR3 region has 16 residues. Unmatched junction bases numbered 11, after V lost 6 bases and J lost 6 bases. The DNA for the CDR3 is TGTGCCAGCAGCCAAGGGGGCGCGGGAGTTAATTCACCCCTCCACTTT. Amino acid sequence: CASSQGGAGVNSPLHF.

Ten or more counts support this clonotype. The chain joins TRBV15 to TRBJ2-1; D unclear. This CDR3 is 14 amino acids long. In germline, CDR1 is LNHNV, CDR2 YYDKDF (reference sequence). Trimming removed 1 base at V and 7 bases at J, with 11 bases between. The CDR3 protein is CATSRAPGRNEQFF. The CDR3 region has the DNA TGTGCCACCAGCAGAGCGCCTGGGCGGAATGAGCAGTTCTTC.

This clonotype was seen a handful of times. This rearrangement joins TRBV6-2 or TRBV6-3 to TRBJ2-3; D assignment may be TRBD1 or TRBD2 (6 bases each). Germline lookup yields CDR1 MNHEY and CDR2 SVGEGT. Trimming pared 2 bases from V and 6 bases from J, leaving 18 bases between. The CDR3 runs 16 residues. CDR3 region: CASSYGWGAHRDTQYF. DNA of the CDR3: TGTGCCAGCAGTTACGGGTGGGGGGCGCACCGCGATACGCAGTATTTT.

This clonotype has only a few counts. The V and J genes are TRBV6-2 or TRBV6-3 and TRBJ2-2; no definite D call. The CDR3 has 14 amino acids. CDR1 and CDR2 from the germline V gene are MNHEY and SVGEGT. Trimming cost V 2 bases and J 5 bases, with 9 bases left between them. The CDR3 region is CASSYTDGTGELFF. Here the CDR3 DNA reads TGTGCCAGCAGTTACACCGACGGAACCGGGGAGCTGTTTTTT.

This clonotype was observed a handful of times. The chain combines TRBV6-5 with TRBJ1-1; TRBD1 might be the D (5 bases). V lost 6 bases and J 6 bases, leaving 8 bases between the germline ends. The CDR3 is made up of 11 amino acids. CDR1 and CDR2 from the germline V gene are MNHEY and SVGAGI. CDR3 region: CASSRGSEAFF. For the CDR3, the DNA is TGTGCCAGCAGCCGGGGGTCTGAAGCTTTCTTT.